This T cell receptor beta chain was observed in a study of T cells in Graves' hyperthyroidism and ophthalmopathy. Regarding this clonotype: The target antigen is unknown.

With a duration under 2 months, the hyperthyroidism was newly diagnosed in patients aged 18 to 65. This CDR3 is 16 amino acids long. From germline, CDR1 is SGHRS and CDR2 YFSETQ. Trimming took 1 base from V and 9 from J, leaving 20 bases between them. There were TCR beta CDR3 regions amplified from RNA transcripts. The study used the HTBI primer set for a first-round RT-PCR of the TCR CDR3. TCRdb called the multiplex PCR reads again in MiXCR, with one record for every CDR3 protein. The data contain approximately 430,000 distinct CDR3 sequences, 15% to 17% of them seen just once; the ten biggest clones take up less than 15%. Study-wide results and limits: The model foresaw ophthalmopathy a median roughly 6 months prior to onset.

This clonotype originated in a woman aged 18 to 35 with Graves' hyperthyroidism. V usage is TRBV5-1 and J usage is TRBJ2-1; D is perhaps TRBD1 or TRBD2 (6 bases each). The sequenced material came from blood. Here the CDR3 reads CASSLSGEVYVGEQFF. CDR3 in DNA: TGCGCCAGCAGCTTGTCAGGGGAGGTATACGTCGGTGAGCAGTTCTTC. Combining the CDR3 with reference TRBV5-1 and TRBJ2-1 gives the whole variable domain KAGVTQTPRYLIKTRGQQVTLSCSPISGHRSVSWYQQTPGQGLQFLFEYFSETQRNKGNFPGRFSGRQFSNSRSEMNVSTLELGDSALYLCASSLSGEVYVGEQFFGPGTRLTVL.